This TCR beta chain was sequenced for a study of blood T cell repertoires in COVID-19. Study-wide background: Both acute and convalescent COVID-19 samples were obtained from the United States, Italy and Spain. PBMCs, B-cell-depleted T cells, or T cells were the source of the cDNA or gDNA that made up the material.

Clones were read by immunoSEQ multiplex PCR, and TCRdb kept only the in-frame ones, dropping some. This sample has more than 15,000 clones, with 91% found just once. Sequencing was performed on peripheral blood. The source of this sequence is a human donor in a cohort sampled during active COVID-19.

CDR3 sequence reads: CASSPPPGDTQYF. The CDR3 DNA sequence: TGTGCCAGCAGCCCGCCTCCCGGAGATACGCAGTATTTT. The chain links TRBV6-5 to TRBJ2-3; no clear D. The V and J ends lost 6 bases and 5 bases respectively, with 12 bases between them. The germline V gene has CDR1 MNHEY and CDR2 SVGAGI. There are 13 residues in the CDR3.